This T cell receptor (beta chain) was found in a study of shared clonotypes between healthy human individuals. Background on the study: There were three CD4 naive, three CD4 memory, two CD8 naive and one CD8 memory plates per donor. Study-wide findings and caveats: Among donors, clonotype sharing was expected to be affected by sequencing depth.

Of note for this clone: Its antigen is currently unknown.

The investigators split CD4+ cells into a CD45RA+ naive subset and a CD45RA-negative memory subset. The authors distributed each subset's genomic DNA evenly over several immunoSEQ plates. Measured with immunoSEQ multiplex PCR; TCRdb has only the in-frame clones, and not every one. The sample has some 200,000 clones, around 63% seen once. From germline, CDR1 is LNHNV and CDR2 YYDKDF (reference sequence). The ends lost 3 bases at V and 4 bases at J; junction bases unmatched: 10. The CDR3 contains 16 residues. V usage is TRBV15 and J usage is TRBJ2-5, with 8 bases identical to TRBD2. Material: memory CD4+ T cells sorted from blood. The subset here: CD45RA-negative fraction. This TCR was recovered from a man between 25 and 39 years old in good health. CDR3 bases: TGTGCCACCAGCAGCCTAAAAAGCGGGAGAGGAGAGACCCAGTACTTC. Amino acids: CATSSLKSGRGETQYF.